Shown below are 21 T cell receptor beta chains from a single sample sequenced in a study of resident and recirculating memory T cells in vitiligo. TCRdb keeps only in-frame clones here, not all; method: immunoSEQ multiplex PCR. Here the sample spans 72,000 or so clones, about 92% being singletons. Sequences were obtained from blood. These receptors all stem from a male donor with vitiligo.

This rearrangement joins TRBV4-2 to TRBJ2-1, with D maybe TRBD2 (6 bases). V lost 1 base to trimming and J lost 0 bases, with 13 bases between them. From germline, CDR1 is LGHNA and CDR2 YNFKEQ. The CDR3 extends over 17 amino acids. The DNA of the CDR3 is TGTGCCAGCAGCCAAGTCGGTAGCGGAGGCTCCTACAATGAGCAGTTCTTC. Translated, it gives CASSQVGSGGSYNEQFF.

CDR3 protein: CASSLVEGLEYF. The CDR3 region has the DNA TGTGCCAGCAGCTTAGTCGAGGGACTCGAGTACTTC. This chain uses TRBV11-2 with TRBJ2-7, with TRBD2 as a possible D gene (6 bases). The germline V gene has CDR1 SGHAT and CDR2 FQNNGV. Trimming took off 1 base at V and 11 bases at J, with 12 bases between the two ends. The CDR3 is made up of 12 amino acids.

The V call is TRBV27, the J call TRBJ2-7, with D tentatively TRBD1 (6 bases). Deletions cut 2 bases from V and 6 bases from J, with 20 bases between. Germline assignment: CDR1 MNHEY and CDR2 SMNVEV (reference sequence). This CDR3 has 16 residues. The CDR3 is CASSLGPGRTAREQYF. The CDR3 DNA reads TGTGCCAGCAGTTTAGGTCCCGGACGGACAGCTCGCGAGCAGTACTTC.

The V gene is TRBV7-9, the J gene TRBJ2-7, with a possible D match to TRBD1 (5 bases). The ends were cut back, 5 bases at V and 5 bases at J, with 10 bases in the middle. This CDR3 has 12 residues. The V gene's germline CDR1 is SEHNR and CDR2 FQNEAQ (reference sequence). The CDR3 DNA sequence: TGTGCCAGCAGCCCCGCAGGGAACGAGCAGTACTTC. Translation gives CASSPAGNEQYF.

The rearrangement links TRBV11-2 to TRBJ2-7, with TRBD1 matching over 8 bases. The CDR3 is made up of 14 amino acids. V trimming: 1 base; J trimming: 5 bases; junction bases outside the gene matches: 4. Germline CDR1 SGHAT, CDR2 FQNNGV. CDR3 region: CASSLAQGAHEQYF. The CDR3 bases are TGTGCCAGCAGCTTAGCTCAGGGGGCCCACGAGCAGTACTTC.

This clone was observed once. The chain uses TRBV11-3 and TRBJ2-1; 9 bases align to TRBD1. This CDR3 has 16 amino acids. The junction had 5 bases not matched to a gene; V was cut back by 3 bases and J by 2 bases. Per germline, CDR1 SGHNT and CDR2 YENEEA. CDR3 DNA sequence: TGTGCCAGCAGCTTGGGACAGGGAAGTACCTACAATGAGCAGTTCTTC. Translating gives CASSLGQGSTYNEQFF.

The chain has TRBV28 and TRBJ1-3; TRBD1 is a possible D gene (5 bases). This CDR3 comprises 14 residues. Trimming removed 8 bases at V and 0 bases at J, with 11 bases between. Germline values: CDR1 MDHEN, CDR2 SYDVKM. CDR3 residues: CASGRATSGNTIYF. The CDR3 nucleotides read TGTGCCAGCGGCAGGGCAACCTCTGGAAACACCATATATTTT.

The chain links TRBV5-1 to TRBJ2-3; tentative D call: TRBD2 (6 bases). Deletions cut 2 bases from V and 1 base from J, with 17 bases between. Per the germline V gene, CDR1 is SGHRS and CDR2 is YFSETQ. CDR3 size: 17 residues. DNA of the CDR3: TGCGCCAGCAGCTTCCCTCGGCGGGGCGGAGGCACAGATACGCAGTATTTT. This gives the protein CASSFPRRGGGTDTQYF.

The rearrangement links TRBV14 to TRBJ2-1, with unresolved D. Per germline, CDR1 SGHDN and CDR2 FVKESK. Trimming stripped 3 bases from V and 9 bases from J, with 6 bases between. CDR3 length: 11 residues. The DNA for the CDR3 is TGTGCCAGCAGCCAGGTAGTTGAGCAGTTCTTC. This encodes CASSQVVEQFF.

This chain joins TRBV27 and TRBJ2-1; TRBD1 matches 7 bases. The germline gives CDR1 MNHEY, CDR2 SMNVEV (reference sequence). This CDR3 spans 14 amino acids. J lost 5 bases, V lost 5 bases, and 6 bases had no gene match. CDR3: CASSVRDSNNEQFF. In DNA, the CDR3 is TGTGCCAGCAGTGTACGGGACAGCAACAATGAGCAGTTCTTC.

The chain recombines TRBV11-3 with TRBJ2-7, with TRBD1 matching 7 bases. J was trimmed by 7 bases and V by 5 bases; bases with no gene match: 5. This CDR3 spans 12 amino acids. Germline lookup yields CDR1 SGHNT and CDR2 YENEEA. The CDR3 loop reads CASSTQGVEQYF. The CDR3 DNA is TGTGCCAGCAGCACCCAGGGGGTGGAGCAGTACTTC.

Here the CDR3 DNA reads TGTGCCAGCCTCCCGGGGGTAGCGGGGAACCACAATGAGCAGTTCTTC. Residues: CASLPGVAGNHNEQFF. The chain employs TRBV7-2 and TRBJ2-1, with TRBD2 matching 8 bases. Germline CDR1 and CDR2: SGHTA and FQGNSA. The CDR3 has 16 amino acids. The V and J ends lost 8 bases and 5 bases, in that order; junction bases with no gene match: 14.

The chain combines TRBV2 with TRBJ2-5, with 13 positions matching TRBD2. CDR1 is SNHLY, CDR2 FYNNEI, per germline. V was pared by 4 bases and J by 1 base, with 3 bases of the junction left unmatched. There are 16 residues in the CDR3. The CDR3 reads CASSGGTSGVQETQYF. CDR3 DNA sequence: TGTGCCAGCAGTGGGGGGACTAGCGGGGTCCAAGAGACCCAGTACTTC.

This clone has just one count. V usage is TRBV27 and J usage is TRBJ2-7, with TRBD1 as a possible D gene (5 bases). Germline V gene lookup returns CDR1 MNHEY and CDR2 SMNVEV (reference sequence). The CDR3 length is 14 residues. V shed 2 bases and J shed 6 bases, with 14 bases lying between them. DNA of the CDR3: TGTGCCAGCAGTTTAGGGCAGGGCTTTGGCGAGCAGTACTTC. Translated: CASSLGQGFGEQYF.

The CDR3, as DNA: TGTGCCAGCAGCGGATTTTCCATGGACAGGGGGCCCTACGAGCAGTACTTC. It yields the protein CASSGFSMDRGPYEQYF. The chain recombines TRBV5-6 with TRBJ2-7; TRBD1 matches 11 bases. The CDR3 is made up of 17 amino acids. From germline, CDR1 is SGHDT and CDR2 YYEEEE. V shed 4 bases and J 2 bases; nucleotides not matched to a gene: 11.

The chain links TRBV18 to TRBJ2-5; D ambiguous. The V and J ends lost 3 bases and 2 bases respectively, with 7 bases between them. The CDR3 runs to 13 residues. The germline V gene has CDR1 KGHSH and CDR2 LQKENI. CDR3 DNA: TGTGCCAGCTCACCCCCAGTGCAAGAGACCCAGTACTTC. This translates into CASSPPVQETQYF.

This chain uses TRBV27 with TRBJ1-1; 7 bases agree with TRBD1. Germline lookup yields CDR1 MNHEY and CDR2 SMNVEV (reference sequence). The CDR3 is 14 amino acids. V dropped 5 bases and J dropped 1; count of bases not matched to a gene: 4. CDR3 region: CASSPRTGNTEAFF. CDR3 sequence (DNA): TGTGCCAGCAGTCCCCGGACAGGGAACACTGAAGCTTTCTTT.

CDR3 amino acids: CASSLTGSNEKLFF. DNA for the CDR3: TGTGCCAGCAGTTTGACAGGGAGTAATGAAAAACTGTTTTTT. The chain is built from TRBV28 and TRBJ1-4; the match to TRBD1 covers 7 bases. Germline V gene data show CDR1 as MDHEN and CDR2 as SYDVKM. The CDR3 has 14 residues. J gave up 4 bases and V 3 bases, and 2 bases lay outside the gene matches.

The chain links TRBV5-6 to TRBJ2-4; 11 bases agree with TRBD2. J was trimmed by 8 bases and V by 3 bases; bases with no gene match: 4. The V gene's germline CDR1 is SGHDT and CDR2 YYEEEE. The CDR3 consists of 14 residues. CDR3 nucleotides: TGTGCCAGCAGCTCGACTAGCGGGATTTACATTCAGTACTTC. Protein product: CASSSTSGIYIQYF.

This chain uses TRBV6-1 with TRBJ2-7; possibly TRBD1 for D (6 bases). Trimming took off 5 bases at V and 1 base at J, with 15 bases between the two ends. CDR1 is MNHNS and CDR2 is SASEGT in the germline V gene. This CDR3 has 15 amino acids. CDR3 DNA sequence: TGTGCCAGCAGTCTAAGGACAGTACCTTCCTACGAGCAGTACTTC. Translating gives CASSLRTVPSYEQYF.

The chain links TRBV11-3 to TRBJ1-5, with TRBD1 identical over 7 bases. The germline gives CDR1 SGHNT, CDR2 YENEEA. The J segment lost 9 bases and the V segment lost 5 bases, leaving 7 bases of the junction unmatched. CDR3 length equals 13 residues. The CDR3 coding sequence is TGTGCCAGCAGCCTGGGACAGTATCTGCCCCAGCATTTT. Translating gives CASSLGQYLPQHF.